This T cell receptor beta chain was identified during a study of cytomegalovirus exposure and HLA in healthy donors. The protocol was immunoSEQ multiplex PCR, while the TCRdb copy is restricted to in-frame clones and leaves out a portion. The top ten clones hold under 0.9% of a sample with around 150,000 clones, 96% of them seen once. Concerning this clone: The target antigen is unknown.

The study's findings and limits: Clusters of TCRs from the first cohort tended to co-occur in the 100 to 150 validation repertoires (as a later analysis found). The study recorded 160 or so TCR beta chains that were cytomegalovirus-associated.

The CDR3 extends over 13 amino acids. V lost 2 bases and J lost 4, with 8 bases in between. Per germline, CDR1 SGHDT and CDR2 YYEEEE. The sequence was obtained from a woman younger than 35 in good health and CMV-seronegative. The chain links TRBV5-6 to TRBJ2-3; D call uncertain. The source material was PBMCs. CDR3 protein: CASSFGSPDTQYF. In nucleotides, the CDR3 is TGTGCCAGCAGCTTCGGTTCCCCAGATACGCAGTATTTT.